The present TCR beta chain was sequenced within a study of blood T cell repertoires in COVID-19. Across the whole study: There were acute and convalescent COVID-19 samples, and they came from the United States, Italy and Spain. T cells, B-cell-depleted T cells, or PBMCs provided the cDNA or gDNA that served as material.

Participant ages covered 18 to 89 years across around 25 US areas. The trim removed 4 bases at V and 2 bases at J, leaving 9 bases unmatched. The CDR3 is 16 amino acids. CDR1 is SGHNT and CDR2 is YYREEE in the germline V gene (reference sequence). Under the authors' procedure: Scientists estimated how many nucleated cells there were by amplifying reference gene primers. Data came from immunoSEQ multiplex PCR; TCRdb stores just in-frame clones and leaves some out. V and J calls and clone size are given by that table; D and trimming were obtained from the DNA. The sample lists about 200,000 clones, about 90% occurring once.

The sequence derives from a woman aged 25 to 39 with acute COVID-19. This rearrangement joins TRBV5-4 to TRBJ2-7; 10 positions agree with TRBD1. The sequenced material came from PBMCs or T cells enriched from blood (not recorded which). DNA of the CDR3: TGTGCCAGCAGCCCGGGGGGCGGACAGGGGGCCTACGAGCAGTACTTC. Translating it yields CASSPGGGQGAYEQYF.